The 23 T cell receptor beta chains reported below all come from one sample, sequenced in a study of blood T cell repertoires in COVID-19. Method: immunoSEQ multiplex PCR; TCRdb's copy keeps in-frame clones and lacks some. The table lists over 250,000 clones, less than 85% of them singletons, with more than 1.4% in the top ten. Sequencing input: peripheral blood. The origin of the receptors is a human donor with COVID-19, enrolled during active disease. The donor label of this sample is uncertain.

This clone has just one count. The chain couples TRBV27 to TRBJ2-6; possible D gene TRBD2, 6 bases. The CDR3 has 15 residues. V shed 6 bases and J shed 0 bases, with 9 bases lying between them. Germline CDR1 reads MNHEY; CDR2 reads SMNVEV (reference sequence). As DNA, the CDR3 is TGTGCCAGCAGGGCGGGAACCTCTGGGGCCAACGTCCTGACTTTC. Translated, it gives CASRAGTSGANVLTF. Filled out from reference TRBV27 and TRBJ2-6, the complete variable domain reads EAQVTQNPRYLITVTGKKLTVTCSQNMNHEYMSWYRQDPGLGLRQIYYSMNVEVTDKGDVPEGYKVSRKEKRNFPLILESPSPNQTSLYFCASRAGTSGANVLTFGAGSRLTVL.

In its sample, this clone was seen a few times. This rearrangement joins TRBV12-5 to TRBJ2-7; D is unclear. This CDR3 is built from 12 residues. Germline values: CDR1 LGHNT, CDR2 FRNRAP. The V end lost 1 base, the J end lost 5 bases, and 6 bases lay between the germline ends. The CDR3 sequence: CASGLGRDEQYF. The DNA of the CDR3 is TGTGCTAGTGGTTTGGGAAGAGACGAGCAGTACTTC.

This clone showed up just a few times. The chain employs TRBV5-1 and TRBJ2-2; D remains unclear. V lost 6 bases and J 3 bases, leaving 15 bases between the germline ends. Germline V lookup: CDR1 SGHRS, CDR2 YFSETQ. This CDR3 region has 15 residues. CDR3 loop: CASTLSPPDTGELFF. The DNA for the CDR3 is TGCGCCAGCACCCTTAGTCCCCCCGACACCGGGGAGCTGTTTTTT.

The genes are TRBV7-8 and TRBJ2-3; D is unresolved. The V and J ends lost 5 bases and 1 base respectively, with 13 bases between them. This CDR3 region has 15 residues. Germline CDR1 SGHVS, CDR2 FQNEAQ. The CDR3 here is CASSHPGRRTDTQYF. CDR3 DNA sequence: TGTGCCAGCAGCCACCCCGGCAGGCGCACAGATACGCAGTATTTT.

CDR3 region: CASSFIVGHNEQFF. As DNA, the CDR3 is TGTGCCAGCAGCTTTATCGTTGGGCACAATGAGCAGTTCTTC. J is TRBJ2-1 and V is TRBV7-9; D remains ambiguous. The CDR3 runs to 14 residues. The V and J ends lost 3 bases and 5 bases respectively, with 11 bases between them. Germline loops: CDR1 SEHNR, CDR2 FQNEAQ (reference sequence).

This sequence joins TRBV5-6 and TRBJ1-1, with 10 nucleotides matching TRBD1. Germline loops: CDR1 SGHDT, CDR2 YYEEEE. The V segment lost 4 bases and the J segment 3 bases; nucleotides outside the gene matches: 6. The CDR3 consists of 15 residues. The DNA of the CDR3 is TGTGCCAGCAGCGTGACAGGGGGCGCCGACACTGAAGCTTTCTTT. Protein sequence: CASSVTGGADTEAFF.

This rearrangement joins TRBV7-2 to TRBJ2-7; a weak D match, TRBD1 (6 bases). The CDR3 extends over 16 amino acids. Germline CDR1 and CDR2: SGHTA and FQGNSA. V gave up 4 bases and J gave up 2 bases, with 18 bases separating them. The CDR3 nucleotides are TGTGCCAGCAGCTCGCGATCGCAGGGGTCCACCTACGAGCAGTACTTC. Its protein product is CASSSRSQGSTYEQYF.

The chain carries TRBV5-1 and TRBJ1-6; 7 nucleotides match TRBD1. CDR3 length: 15 amino acids. Per germline, CDR1 SGHRS and CDR2 YFSETQ. The trim removed 4 bases at V and 7 bases at J, leaving 8 bases unmatched. This chain's CDR3 is CASSRTGDENSPLHF. The DNA of the CDR3 is TGCGCCAGCAGCCGGACAGGAGACGAAAATTCACCCCTCCACTTT.

The CDR3 DNA reads as TGTGCCAGCAGCGGGCCCCCATTGTACACTGAAGCTTTCTTT. Protein sequence: CASSGPPLYTEAFF. The V gene is TRBV9, the J gene TRBJ1-1; unclear D gene. Germline V gene data show CDR1 as SGDLS and CDR2 as YYNGEE. Trimming cost V 3 bases and J 3 bases, with 12 bases left between them. There are 14 residues in the CDR3.

CDR3 residues: CASRAPRDRGSDTQYF. The DNA of the CDR3 is TGTGCCAGCAGAGCGCCGCGGGACAGGGGATCAGATACGCAGTATTTT. This sequence joins TRBV28 and TRBJ2-3, with TRBD1 matching 10 bases. The germline gives CDR1 MDHEN, CDR2 SYDVKM. V trimming: 6 bases; J trimming: 4 bases; junction bases outside the gene matches: 10. The CDR3 sequence is 16 residues long.

The gene calls are TRBV19 and TRBJ1-3, with D possibly being TRBD1 (5 bases). CDR1 is LNHDA and CDR2 is SQIVND in the germline V gene (reference sequence). The length of the CDR3 is 15 residues. The V and J ends lost 7 bases and 2 bases respectively, with 15 bases between them. In DNA, the CDR3 is TGTGCCAGTAAGCCACCAGGGAACACTGGAAACACCATATATTTT. The encoded protein is CASKPPGNTGNTIYF.

This clone was observed once. This chain connects TRBV28 to TRBJ1-1, with TRBD1 identical over 8 bases. The junction had 3 bases not matched to a gene; V was cut back by 3 bases and J by 6 bases. CDR1 is MDHEN and CDR2 is SYDVKM in the germline V gene. The CDR3 runs 13 residues. The CDR3 bases are TGTGCCAGCAGTTTGGACAGGGAGGCTGAAGCTTTCTTT. This codes for CASSLDREAEAFF. Looking up the rest from reference TRBV28 and TRBJ1-1 gives the full variable domain: DVKVTQSSRYLVKRTGEKVFLECVQDMDHENMFWYRQDPGLGLRLIYFSYDVKMKEKGDIPEGYSVSREKKERFSLILESASTNQTSMYLCASSLDREAEAFFGQGTRLTVV.

CDR3 loop: CASSGGLAGEQYF. The CDR3 DNA sequence: TGTGCCAGCAGCGGGGGACTAGCGGGGGAGCAGTACTTC. This sequence joins TRBV9 and TRBJ2-7; 13 bases line up with TRBD2. Germline CDR1 is SGDLS and CDR2 is YYNGEE. After removal of 3 bases from V and 7 bases from J, the junction contained 1 base not matched to a gene. The CDR3 length is 13 residues.

The table lists this clone with a count of one. The V gene is TRBV5-5, the J gene TRBJ1-4; no reliable D call. This CDR3 contains 12 residues. V lost 2 bases and J 4 bases, leaving 3 bases between the germline ends. Germline-derived CDR1 and CDR2 are SGHKS and YYEKEE (reference sequence). The CDR3 region has the DNA TGTGCCAGCAGCTTCATTAATGAAAAACTGTTTTTT. Its protein is CASSFINEKLFF.

V is TRBV19 and J is TRBJ1-4; the D gene is possibly TRBD1 (5 bases). The CDR3 length is 15 residues. V lost 3 bases to trimming and J lost 2 bases, with 10 bases between them. CDR1 is LNHDA, CDR2 SQIVND, per germline (reference sequence). CDR3 region: CASSITGTTNEKLFF. The CDR3 DNA reads TGTGCCAGTAGTATCACGGGGACTACTAATGAAAAACTGTTTTTT.

This clone was detected once. The chain joins TRBV19 to TRBJ2-1, with 7 bases lining up with TRBD2. The CDR3 loop spans 14 amino acids. Per the germline V gene, CDR1 is LNHDA and CDR2 is SQIVND (reference sequence). The V segment lost 6 bases and the J segment 3 bases; nucleotides outside the gene matches: 5. The CDR3 region is CASRSGGSYNEQFF. The CDR3 bases are TGTGCCAGTAGAAGTGGCGGGAGCTACAATGAGCAGTTCTTC.

This chain uses TRBV6-2 or TRBV6-3 with TRBJ2-5; 13 bases match TRBD2. Germline V gene lookup returns CDR1 MNHEY and CDR2 SVGEGT. J was trimmed by 4 bases and V by 6 bases; bases with no gene match: 8. The CDR3 is made up of 16 amino acids. CDR3 amino acids: CASSPPLAGGGETQYF. In DNA, the CDR3 is TGTGCCAGCAGCCCTCCACTAGCGGGAGGGGGAGAGACCCAGTACTTC.

The CDR3 here is CASSSQGVSRLHF. CDR3 nucleotide sequence: TGTGCCAGCAGCTCACAGGGGGTTTCGCGCCTCCACTTT. The chain couples TRBV9 to TRBJ1-6; TRBD1 matches at 8 bases. Trimming took 4 bases from V and 15 from J; bases not matched to a gene: 9. The CDR3 length is 13 residues. Germline assignment: CDR1 SGDLS and CDR2 YYNGEE.

A single count supports this clone. The V call is TRBV9, the J call TRBJ2-2; 7 positions match TRBD2. The CDR3 is 16 amino acids. The germline gives CDR1 SGDLS, CDR2 YYNGEE. With 2 bases clipped from V and 3 bases from J, the junction kept 7 bases outside the gene matches. The CDR3 sequence is CASSVFPGRDTGELFF. CDR3 bases: TGTGCCAGCAGCGTTTTCCCGGGGAGGGACACCGGGGAGCTGTTTTTT.

This clone was observed a single time. The chain couples TRBV9 to TRBJ2-2; D unclear. The CDR3 loop spans 15 amino acids. V lost 2 bases to trimming and J lost 3 bases, with 11 bases between them. Germline V gene lookup returns CDR1 SGDLS and CDR2 YYNGEE. The CDR3 sequence is CASSVALQDTGELFF. The CDR3 region has the DNA TGTGCCAGCAGCGTGGCCCTTCAGGACACCGGGGAGCTGTTTTTT.

This CDR3 reads CASSLLAANTGELFF. CDR3 bases: TGTGCCAGCAGTTTATTGGCGGCGAACACCGGGGAGCTGTTTTTT. The V and J genes are TRBV28 and TRBJ2-2; no clear D. The CDR3 is made up of 15 amino acids. Germline-derived CDR1 and CDR2 are MDHEN and SYDVKM. V dropped 1 base and J dropped 0 bases, with 6 bases sitting between them.

The V gene is TRBV6-5, the J gene TRBJ2-7; 8 bases line up with TRBD1. V lost 4 bases and J lost 3; bases outside the gene matches: 8. Germline lookup yields CDR1 MNHEY and CDR2 SVGAGI. The CDR3 consists of 15 residues. The CDR3 coding sequence is TGTGCCAGCAGTTCTGTAGGGACAGGCATCTACGAGCAGTACTTC. Translating gives CASSSVGTGIYEQYF.

In nucleotides, the CDR3 is TGTGCCTGGAGTCTGAGCTATGAGCAGTTCTTC. Protein product: CAWSLSYEQFF. The chain couples TRBV30 to TRBJ2-1; D is unresolved. Germline values: CDR1 GTSNPN, CDR2 SVGIG (reference sequence). The CDR3 spans 11 residues. Trimming took 2 bases from V and 8 from J, leaving 7 bases between them.